These 6 T cell receptor beta chains were all obtained from the same sample, sequenced in a study of blood T cells in healthy people across ages. A sample-barcoded 5' primer and a J-beta primer mix were used in a second PCR of roughly 7 to 11 cycles. TCRdb processed the 5' RACE reads anew with MiXCR; each CDR3 protein has one entry. Here the sample spans approximately 880,000 distinct CDR3 sequences, 45% to 50% being singletons. Material: blood. The receptors stem from a young man in good health.

The chain joins TRBV20-1 to TRBJ2-5, with a possible D match to TRBD2 (6 bases). The CDR3 has 15 amino acids. Germline CDR1 reads DFQATT; CDR2 reads SNEGSKA (reference sequence). Trimming removed 5 bases from V and 5 bases from J, with 21 bases in between. The DNA for the CDR3 is TGCAGTGCTCCTCCGGGGGAAAAGTTTGTGGAGACCCAGTACTTC. Translated: CSAPPGEKFVETQYF.

The chain has TRBV12-3 or TRBV12-4 and TRBJ2-1; TRBD1 might be the D (6 bases). The DNA end is more similar to TRBJ2-7, so the J call may be wrong. CDR3 size: 14 residues. The CDR3 here is CASSFREGGNEQYF. In DNA form, the CDR3 reads TGTGCCAGCAGTTTTAGGGAAGGGGGTAATGAGCAGTACTTC.

At least ten counts were recorded for this clonotype. The rearrangement links TRBV28 to TRBJ2-5; D call uncertain. V dropped 10 bases and J dropped 5 bases, with 11 bases sitting between them. Germline lookup yields CDR1 MDHEN and CDR2 SYDVKM. The CDR3 is made up of 11 amino acids. CDR3 protein: CAITLRETQYF. CDR3 sequence (DNA): TGTGCCATCACTCTGAGGGAGACCCAGTACTTC.

Many counts were recorded for this clonotype. The chain has TRBV11-2 and TRBJ2-1, with TRBD2 matching 8 bases. There are 14 residues in the CDR3. V lost 5 bases and J lost 2; bases outside the gene matches: 2. From germline, CDR1 is SGHAT and CDR2 FQNNGV. The CDR3 loop is CASSVSGTYNEQFF. CDR3 in DNA: TGTGCCAGCAGCGTTAGCGGGACCTACAATGAGCAGTTCTTC.

This clonotype was recorded a few times. The genes are TRBV5-1 and TRBJ2-7; D remains unclear. Germline lookup yields CDR1 SGHRS and CDR2 YFSETQ. The CDR3 is made up of 14 amino acids. Deletions cut 1 base from V and 1 base from J, with 9 bases between. As DNA, the CDR3 is TGCGCCAGCAGCTTGTTAGGATTATCCTACGAGCAGTACTTC. Protein sequence: CASSLLGLSYEQYF.

CDR3 sequence: CASSRDSQQPQHF. CDR3 nucleotides: TGCGCCAGCAGTAGGGACAGTCAACAGCCCCAGCATTTT. V is TRBV10-1 and J is TRBJ1-5; 7 bases match TRBD1. Trimming removed 5 bases from V and 7 bases from J; junction bases left unmatched: 5. The CDR3 has 13 amino acids. Germline CDR1 and CDR2: WNHNN and SYGVQD (reference sequence).